These T cell receptor beta chains were read from a single sample in a study of shared clonotypes between healthy human individuals. This table comes from immunoSEQ multiplex PCR, and its TCRdb copy is limited to in-frame clones, with some not included. The table has around 1.6 million clones, 95% to 99% seen once; the top ten hold 0.45%. Sequenced input: naive CD4+ T cells sorted from blood. These receptors were collected from a man aged 30 to 45 in good health. Each CDR3 is given with its conserved first and last residue. D genes are given only for firm matches. The size of a clone is reported for some rows only, either as once, few or many, or as a class for expanded clones.

clone_size j_call v_call d_call cdr3_nt cdr3_aa
. TRBJ2-1 TRBV14 . TGTGCCAGCAGCCTCCACCCGACTTGGGCGCCTACAGATGAGCAGTTCTTC CASSLHPTWAPTDEQFF
. TRBJ1-2 TRBV9 . TGTGCCAGCAGCGTAGCTCCGGACAGCCGATATGGCTACACCTTC CASSVAPDSRYGYTF
. TRBJ1-4 TRBV18 TRBD1 TGTGCCAGCTCACCACCCGGGACAGACAATGAAAAACTGTTTTTT CASSPPGTDNEKLFF
. TRBJ2-5 TRBV9 . TGTGCCAGCAGCGTGTCGCCCGGGGGAGAGACCCAGTACTTC CASSVSPGGETQYF
. TRBJ1-2 TRBV28 . TGTGCCAGCAGTTCCCCATCGGAAGGCTACACCTTC CASSSPSEGYTF
. TRBJ2-1 TRBV11-2 . TGTGCCAGCAGCCCTCGGACAGTCTACAATGAGCAGTTCTTC CASSPRTVYNEQFF
. TRBJ2-1 TRBV10-1 . TGCGCCAGCAGTAGGGACACCGTCTACAATGAGCAGTTCTTC CASSRDTVYNEQFF
. TRBJ2-7 TRBV18 . TGTGCCAGCTCCCGTACAGGGGTGGCGGGGCCCCAAACCTACGAGCAGTACTTC CASSRTGVAGPQTYEQYF
. TRBJ2-3 TRBV25-1 . TGTGCCAGCTCCCACACAGATACGCAGTATTTT CASSHTDTQYF
. TRBJ2-1 TRBV6-6 . TGTGCCAGCAGTTACCCGCCGGGACCTCTACATCAAGAGCAGTTCTTC CASSYPPGPLHQEQFF
. TRBJ1-4 TRBV18 . TGTGCCAGCTCACCATTACTAAGAAGTACTTCCAGGATGGGGGACGGTGAAAAACTGTTTTTT CASSPLLRSTSRMGDGEKLFF
. TRBJ2-3 TRBV5-3 . TGTGCCAGATCACTAGCTAATCACACAGATACGCAGTATTTT CARSLANHTDTQYF
. TRBJ2-7 TRBV7-2 . TGTGCCAGCAGCTTAGATCCCGTCCCTCTTACCTACGAGCAGTACTTC CASSLDPVPLTYEQYF
. TRBJ2-7 TRBV9 TRBD2 TGTGCCAGCAGCCCGGGACTAGCGGGAGGAAGAAGTTTAGGCGAGCAGTACTTC CASSPGLAGGRSLGEQYF
. TRBJ1-2 TRBV7-2 . TGTGCCAGCAGCTTATCCAATAGGGTTCTTGGCTACACCTTC CASSLSNRVLGYTF
. TRBJ2-5 TRBV6-5 TRBD1 TGTGCCAGCAGTTCTCCGGGACAGGGGGGGACCCAGTACTTC CASSSPGQGGTQYF
. TRBJ1-3 TRBV28 TRBD1 TGTGCCAGCACCAGACAGGGATTATCTGGAAACACCATATATTTT CASTRQGLSGNTIYF
. TRBJ2-7 TRBV11-2 TRBD1 TGTGCCAGCAGAAGACAGGGTCGGGACGAGCAGTACTTC CASRRQGRDEQYF
. TRBJ2-5 TRBV21-1 . TGTGCCAGCAGCAAAGGTCAGGGGGAGAGGGATTCAGAGACCCAGTACTTC CASSKGQGERDSETQYF
. TRBJ2-3 TRBV6-6 . TGTGCCAGCAGTTACTCGCCTAGGGATACGCAGTATTTT CASSYSPRDTQYF
. TRBJ1-1 TRBV6-1 . TGTGCCAGCAGTGAAATGTGGAGCACTGAAGCTTTCTTT CASSEMWSTEAFF
. TRBJ2-7 TRBV6-6 . TGTGCCAGCAGGCAGAACAGGGGAGGTGCCTACGAGCAGTACTTC CASRQNRGGAYEQYF
. TRBJ2-7 TRBV7-9 TRBD2 TGTGCCAGCAGCTTAGGTCAGAGGGAGGGCCGGGGGGAGCAGTACTTC CASSLGQREGRGEQYF
once TRBJ1-1 TRBV19 . TGTGCCAGTAGTATAAAACGGGGGGGCACTGAAGCTTTCTTT CASSIKRGGTEAFF
. TRBJ1-5 TRBV18 . TGTGCCAGCTCACCAGTTCTCGTCAGCCACAATCAGCCCCAGCATTTT CASSPVLVSHNQPQHF
once TRBJ2-5 TRBV5-1 . TGCGCCAGCAGCTTGGATTCGGGATTGGGCAGCAAGACCCAGTACTTC CASSLDSGLGSKTQYF
. TRBJ1-3 TRBV9 . TGTGCCAGCAGCGAAGCCTCTGGAAACACCATATATTTT CASSEASGNTIYF
once TRBJ1-4 TRBV10-3 . TGTGCCATCAGTGAGAGTAAGGGGATCGGATCTAATGAAAAACTGTTTTTT CAISESKGIGSNEKLFF
. TRBJ2-2 TRBV5-1 TRBD2 TGCGCCAGCAGCAAGAGCGGGAGTCACACCGGGGAGCTGTTTTTT CASSKSGSHTGELFF
. TRBJ2-5 TRBV5-4 . TGTGCCAGCAGCTTGCAGGGCCCTGGAGAGACCCAGTACTTC CASSLQGPGETQYF
. TRBJ2-7 TRBV2 . TGTGCCAGCAGTAACTTTCAGGGAGGCCTATCCTACGAGCAGTACTTC CASSNFQGGLSYEQYF
once TRBJ2-3 TRBV5-1 TRBD2 TGCGCCACACGGGAGGCGATCGAAGATACGCAGTATTTT CATREAIEDTQYF
. TRBJ2-1 TRBV27 . TGTGCCAGCAGTTCCCCCCCCTACAATGAGCAGTTCTTC CASSSPPYNEQFF
. TRBJ1-5 TRBV28 . TGTGCCAGCGAAGGGCTAAATCAGCCCCAGCATTTT CASEGLNQPQHF
. TRBJ1-1 TRBV2 . TGTGCCAGCAGTGGCGACAGCACTGAAGCTTTCTTT CASSGDSTEAFF
. TRBJ1-3 TRBV7-6 . TGTGCCAGCAGCACAAAAAGACAAAGCTCTGGAAACACCATATATTTT CASSTKRQSSGNTIYF
. TRBJ2-7 TRBV11-2 . TGTGCCAGCAGCTTCCCGATCGCCCCCTACGAGCAGTACTTC CASSFPIAPYEQYF
once TRBJ2-1 TRBV6-1 TRBD2 TGTGCCAGCAGTGAAACTAGCGGGATTTCCTACAATGAGCAGTTCTTC CASSETSGISYNEQFF
. TRBJ1-1 TRBV6-5 . TGTGCCAGCAGTTACTACAGGGAGGCTGAAGCTTTCTTT CASSYYREAEAFF
. TRBJ2-7 TRBV5-4 . TGTGCCAGCAGCTTGGCCGGGACTTCCTCCTACGAGCAGTACTTC CASSLAGTSSYEQYF
. TRBJ2-1 TRBV19 TRBD1 TGTGCCAGTAGTATAGGACAGGGGGGTAACAATGAGCAGTTCTTC CASSIGQGGNNEQFF
. TRBJ1-1 TRBV5-1 . TGCGCCAGCAGCTTTCGGGGCCTCTTACAAAACACTGAAGCTTTCTTT CASSFRGLLQNTEAFF
. TRBJ1-4 TRBV18 . TGTGCCAGCTCACCGACGGGGACTAATGAAAAACTGTTTTTT CASSPTGTNEKLFF
. TRBJ1-2 TRBV9 . TGTGCCAGCAGCGTAGGAGACAGGATTAACTATGGCTACACCTTC CASSVGDRINYGYTF
. TRBJ1-1 TRBV29-1 TRBD1 TGCAGCGTTTGGACAGGGATTGAAGCTTTCTTT CSVWTGIEAFF
. TRBJ1-4 TRBV5-5 . TGTGCCAGCAGCTTGGTTCCTAATGAAAAACTGTTTTTT CASSLVPNEKLFF
. TRBJ2-3 TRBV10-1 TRBD2 TGCGCCAGCAGTCACCCTAGCGGAATTTTAGATACGCAGTATTTT CASSHPSGILDTQYF
. TRBJ1-5 TRBV18 . TGTGCCAGCTCATCCCGGGCCCTACATCAGCCCCAGCATTTT CASSSRALHQPQHF
. TRBJ2-7 TRBV27 . TGTGCCAGCAGTAACATAGGGGACGAGCAGTACTTC CASSNIGDEQYF
. TRBJ1-2 TRBV9 TRBD1 TGTGCCAGCAGCCCCCATGAGACAGGGGCCTATGGCTACACCTTC CASSPHETGAYGYTF